This entry is about one TCR beta chain. Just one base apart from a much larger clone, this may be a read error. For repertoire sequencing, the TCR beta CDR3 regions were amplified from RNA transcripts. After a first-round RT-PCR with HTBI primers, a second-round multiplex PCR was run. Using its own MiXCR run on the multiplex PCR reads, TCRdb lists one record per CDR3 protein. The data contain about 740,000 distinct CDR3 sequences, about 44% of them singletons. Patients were diagnosed from clinical symptoms, serum thyroxine, TRAb, thyroid ultrasound and orbital computed tomography. Germline loops: CDR1 KGHDR, CDR2 SFDVKD. The CDR3 extends over 15 amino acids. The record originates from a study of Graves' ophthalmopathy and Graves' hyperthyroidism.

The chain carries TRBV24-1 and TRBJ1-5; TRBD1 matches at 10 bases. Source material: peripheral blood. This TCR derives from an adult man with Graves' ophthalmopathy. The CDR3 bases are TGTGCCATCAGTGACGGCGGGACAGGGGATCAGCCCCAGCATTTT. Residues: CAISDGGTGDQPQHF.